The clone carrying this T cell receptor beta chain was seen ten or more times. Its specificity is unknown. Per germline, CDR1 SGHRS and CDR2 YFSETQ. The germline V and J ends were trimmed by 0 bases and 4 bases, with 6 bases remaining between them. The CDR3 runs 13 residues. The TCRbeta library was prepared with unique molecular identifiers. TCRdb re-called the PCR reads with MiXCR, one entry per CDR3 protein. The table records about 130,000 distinct CDR3 sequences, around a tenth of them present only once. This record comes from a study of T-cell reconstitution after alpha-beta-depleted transplantation in children. General study points: About two months after transplant, alpha-beta T cells reportedly came from several hundred expanded graft clones.

The input for sequencing was PBMCs, mostly from graft donor cells, taken 180 days after TCRalphabeta/CD19-depleted stem cell transplant. The chain couples TRBV5-1 to TRBJ2-3; tentatively, D is TRBD1 (6 bases). This clonotype was obtained from a girl under two years old who had a stem cell transplant for combined immunodeficiency, so the T cells may come from the graft donor. The CDR3 loop reads CASSLGGPDTQYF. The CDR3 nucleotides are TGCGCCAGCAGCTTGGGGGGGCCAGATACGCAGTATTTT.